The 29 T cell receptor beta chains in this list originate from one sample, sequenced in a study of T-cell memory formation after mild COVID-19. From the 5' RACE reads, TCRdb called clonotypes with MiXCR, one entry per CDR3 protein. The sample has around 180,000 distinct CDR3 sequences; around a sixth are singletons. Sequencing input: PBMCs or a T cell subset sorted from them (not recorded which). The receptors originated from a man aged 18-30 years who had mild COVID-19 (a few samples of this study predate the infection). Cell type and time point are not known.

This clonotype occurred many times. The CDR3 DNA follows: TGCGCCAGCAGAAGGGAGAACACTGAAGCTTTCTTT. Its protein product is CASRRENTEAFF. The chain couples TRBV5-1 to TRBJ1-1; D gene uncertain. Per germline, CDR1 SGHRS and CDR2 YFSETQ. V gave up 5 bases and J gave up 1 base, with 6 bases separating them. This CDR3 has 12 amino acids.

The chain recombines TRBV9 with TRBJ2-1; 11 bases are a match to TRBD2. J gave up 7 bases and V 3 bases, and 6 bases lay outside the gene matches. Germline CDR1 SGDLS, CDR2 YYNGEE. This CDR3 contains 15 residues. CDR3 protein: CASSDSGTSGNEQFF. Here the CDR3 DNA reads TGTGCCAGCAGCGATTCCGGGACTAGCGGAAATGAGCAGTTCTTC. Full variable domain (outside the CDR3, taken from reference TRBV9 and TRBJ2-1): DSGVTQTPKHLITATGQRVTLRCSPRSGDLSVYWYQQSLDQGLQFLIQYYNGEERAKGNILERFSAQQFPDLHSELNLSSLELGDSALYFCASSDSGTSGNEQFFGPGTRLTVL.

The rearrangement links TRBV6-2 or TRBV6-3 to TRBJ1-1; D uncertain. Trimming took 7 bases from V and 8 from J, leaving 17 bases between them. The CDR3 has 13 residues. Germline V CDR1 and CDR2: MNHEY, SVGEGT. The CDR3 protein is CASTEPEPAEAFF. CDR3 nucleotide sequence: TGTGCCAGCACCGAACCCGAGCCGGCCGAAGCTTTCTTT.

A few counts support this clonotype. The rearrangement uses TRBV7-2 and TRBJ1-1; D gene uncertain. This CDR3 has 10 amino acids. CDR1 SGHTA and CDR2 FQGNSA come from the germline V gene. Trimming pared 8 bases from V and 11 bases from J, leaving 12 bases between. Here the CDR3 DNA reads TGTGCCAGCGGGCGGTTGGGGGCTTTCTTT. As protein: CASGRLGAFF.

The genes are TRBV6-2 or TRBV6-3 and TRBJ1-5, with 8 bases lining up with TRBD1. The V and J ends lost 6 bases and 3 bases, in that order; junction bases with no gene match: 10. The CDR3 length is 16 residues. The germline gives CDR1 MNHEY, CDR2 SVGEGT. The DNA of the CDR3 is TGTGCCAGCAGCTTCGGCCGGACAGGGATCAATCAGCCCCAGCATTTT. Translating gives CASSFGRTGINQPQHF.

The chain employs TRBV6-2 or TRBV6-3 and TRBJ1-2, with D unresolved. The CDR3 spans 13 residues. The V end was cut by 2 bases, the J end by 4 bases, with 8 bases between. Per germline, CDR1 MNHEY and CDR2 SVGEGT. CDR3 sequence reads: CASSYGPLYGYTF. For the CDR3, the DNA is TGTGCCAGCAGTTACGGTCCCCTCTATGGCTACACCTTC.

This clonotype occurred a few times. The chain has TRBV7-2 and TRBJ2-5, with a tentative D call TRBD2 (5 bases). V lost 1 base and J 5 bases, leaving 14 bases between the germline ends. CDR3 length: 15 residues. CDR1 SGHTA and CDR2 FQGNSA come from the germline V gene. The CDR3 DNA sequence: TGTGCCAGCAGCTTAGAGCGGCTAGCTCGGGAGACCCAGTACTTC. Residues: CASSLERLARETQYF.

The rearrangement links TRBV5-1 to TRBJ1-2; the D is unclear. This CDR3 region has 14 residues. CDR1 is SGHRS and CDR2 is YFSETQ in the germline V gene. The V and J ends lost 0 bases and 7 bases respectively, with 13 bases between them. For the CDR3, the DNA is TGCGCCAGCAGCTTGGTTTTCGGCCTCGCTGGCTACACCTTC. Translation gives CASSLVFGLAGYTF.

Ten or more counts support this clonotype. CDR3: CASIPGTESYEQYV. For the CDR3, the DNA is TGCGCCAGCATCCCCGGGACGGAGTCCTACGAGCAGTACGTC. The rearrangement uses TRBV5-1 and TRBJ2-7; TRBD1 or TRBD2 may be the D gene (5 bases each). V was clipped by 6 bases and J by 1 base, with 14 bases between them. This CDR3 has 14 residues. Per the germline V gene, CDR1 is SGHRS and CDR2 is YFSETQ.

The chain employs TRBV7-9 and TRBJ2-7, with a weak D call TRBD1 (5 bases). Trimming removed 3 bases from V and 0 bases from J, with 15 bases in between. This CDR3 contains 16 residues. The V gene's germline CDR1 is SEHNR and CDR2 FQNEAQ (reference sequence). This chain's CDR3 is CASSLGWGLSSYEQYF. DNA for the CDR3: TGTGCCAGCAGCTTGGGATGGGGCCTGAGCTCCTACGAGCAGTACTTC. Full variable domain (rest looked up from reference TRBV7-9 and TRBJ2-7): DTGVSQNPRHKITKRGQNVTFRCDPISEHNRLYWYRQTLGQGPEFLTYFQNEAQLEKSRLLSDRFSAERPKGSFSTLEIQRTEQGDSAMYLCASSLGWGLSSYEQYFGPGTRLTVT.

The CDR3 nucleotides are TGCAGTGCTAGAGAAGAAGGACGGGCCACTAATCAGCCCCAGCATTTT. Translated: CSAREEGRATNQPQHF. The rearrangement links TRBV20-1 to TRBJ1-5, with D hard to call. Per germline, CDR1 DFQATT and CDR2 SNEGSKA (reference sequence). The CDR3 is made up of 16 amino acids. The V gene lost 0 bases and the J gene lost 4 bases, with 16 bases spanning the gap.

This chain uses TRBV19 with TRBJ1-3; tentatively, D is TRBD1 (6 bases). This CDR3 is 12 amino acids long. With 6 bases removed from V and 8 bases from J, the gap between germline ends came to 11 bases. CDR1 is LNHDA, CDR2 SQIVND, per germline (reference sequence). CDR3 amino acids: CASRDTGYTIYF. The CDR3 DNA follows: TGTGCCAGTAGGGACACAGGGTACACCATATATTTT.

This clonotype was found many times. In DNA, the CDR3 is TGTGCCAGCAGCCAGGGCACCGGGGAGCTGTTTTTT. Its protein is CASSQGTGELFF. The rearrangement uses TRBV7-9 and TRBJ2-2, with D possibly being TRBD1 (5 bases). The CDR3 is made up of 12 amino acids. Trimming removed 5 bases at V and 4 bases at J, with 5 bases between. Germline V gene sequence: CDR1 SEHNR, CDR2 FQNEAQ (reference sequence).

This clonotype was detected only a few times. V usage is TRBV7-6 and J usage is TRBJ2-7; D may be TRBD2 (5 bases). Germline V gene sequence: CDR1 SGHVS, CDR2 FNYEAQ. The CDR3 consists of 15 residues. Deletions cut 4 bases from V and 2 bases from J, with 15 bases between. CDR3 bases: TGTGCCAGCAGCTCTGCCTTTAAGCGGCCCTACGAGCAGTACTTC. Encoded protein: CASSSAFKRPYEQYF.

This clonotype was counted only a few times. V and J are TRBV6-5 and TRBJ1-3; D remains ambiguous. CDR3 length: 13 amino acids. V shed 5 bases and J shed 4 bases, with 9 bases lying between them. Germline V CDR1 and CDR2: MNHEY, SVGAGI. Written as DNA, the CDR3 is TGTGCCAGCAGTCAGGACCGGGGAAACACCATATATTTT. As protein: CASSQDRGNTIYF.

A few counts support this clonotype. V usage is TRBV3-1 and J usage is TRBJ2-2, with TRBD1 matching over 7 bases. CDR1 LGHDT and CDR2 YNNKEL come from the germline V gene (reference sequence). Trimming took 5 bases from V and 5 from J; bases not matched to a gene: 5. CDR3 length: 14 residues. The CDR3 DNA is TGTGCCAGCAGCGCCACAGGGGAAACCGGGGAGCTGTTTTTT. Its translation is CASSATGETGELFF.

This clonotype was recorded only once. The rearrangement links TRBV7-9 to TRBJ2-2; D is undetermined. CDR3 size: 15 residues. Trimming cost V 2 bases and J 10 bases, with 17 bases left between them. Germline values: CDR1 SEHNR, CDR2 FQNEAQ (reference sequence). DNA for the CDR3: TGTGCCAGCAGCTTACAGGTCGGTTACGACGAGGAGCTGTTTTTT. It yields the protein CASSLQVGYDEELFF.

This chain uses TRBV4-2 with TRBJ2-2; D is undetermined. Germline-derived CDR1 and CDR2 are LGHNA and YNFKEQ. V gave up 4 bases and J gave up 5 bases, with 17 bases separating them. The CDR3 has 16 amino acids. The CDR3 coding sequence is TGTGCCAGCAGCCTTGAAGCGTCCCAAAAAACCGGGGAGCTGTTTTTT. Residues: CASSLEASQKTGELFF.

The CDR3 loop reads CASSQQGARTDTQYF. CDR3 coding DNA: TGTGCCAGCAGCCAACAGGGGGCGAGGACAGATACGCAGTATTTT. The rearrangement joins TRBV7-2 to TRBJ2-3, with 9 bases lining up with TRBD1. The junction had 6 bases not matched to a gene; V was cut back by 5 bases and J by 3 bases. This CDR3 is 15 amino acids long. CDR1 is SGHTA and CDR2 is FQGNSA in the germline V gene.

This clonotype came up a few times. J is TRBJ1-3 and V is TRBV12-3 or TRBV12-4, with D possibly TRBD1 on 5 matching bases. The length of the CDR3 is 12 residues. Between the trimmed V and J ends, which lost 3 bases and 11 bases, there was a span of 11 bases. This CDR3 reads CASSFVDSAIYF. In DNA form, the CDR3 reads TGTGCCAGCAGTTTTGTAGACAGCGCCATATATTTT.

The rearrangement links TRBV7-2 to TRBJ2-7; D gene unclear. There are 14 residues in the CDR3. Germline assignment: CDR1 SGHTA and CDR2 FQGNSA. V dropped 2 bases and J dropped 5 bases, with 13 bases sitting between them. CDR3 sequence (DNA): TGTGCCAGCAGCTTAAGGTTAAGGGCTGACGAGCAGTACTTC. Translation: CASSLRLRADEQYF.

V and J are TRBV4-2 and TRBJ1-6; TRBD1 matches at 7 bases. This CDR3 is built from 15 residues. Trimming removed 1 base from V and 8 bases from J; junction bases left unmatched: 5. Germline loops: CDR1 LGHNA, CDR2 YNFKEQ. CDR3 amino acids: CASSQGDREYSPLHF. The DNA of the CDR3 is TGTGCCAGCAGCCAAGGAGACAGGGAATATTCACCCCTCCACTTT.

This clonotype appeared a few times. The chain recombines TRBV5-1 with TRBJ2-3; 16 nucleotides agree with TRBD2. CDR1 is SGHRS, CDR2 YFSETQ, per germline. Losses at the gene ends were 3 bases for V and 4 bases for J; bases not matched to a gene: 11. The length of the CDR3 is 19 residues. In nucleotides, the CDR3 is TGCGCCAGCAGCTGGGGACTAGCGGGGGGGCCCCCGTGGGCAGATACGCAGTATTTT. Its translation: CASSWGLAGGPPWADTQYF.

CDR3: CASSIPGVGIQYF. The CDR3 nucleotides read TGTGCCAGTAGTATACCGGGCGTTGGCATTCAGTACTTC. The chain has TRBV19 and TRBJ2-4; D unresolved. The length of the CDR3 is 13 residues. Germline CDR1 and CDR2: LNHDA and SQIVND (reference sequence). Trimming stripped 2 bases from V and 9 bases from J, with 11 bases between.

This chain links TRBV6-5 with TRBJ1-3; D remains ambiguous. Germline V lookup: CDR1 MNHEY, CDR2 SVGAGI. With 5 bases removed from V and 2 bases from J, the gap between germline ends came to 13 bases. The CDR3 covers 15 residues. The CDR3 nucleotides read TGTGCCAGCAGTCAACACGTCCTCCCTGGAAACACCATATATTTT. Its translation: CASSQHVLPGNTIYF.

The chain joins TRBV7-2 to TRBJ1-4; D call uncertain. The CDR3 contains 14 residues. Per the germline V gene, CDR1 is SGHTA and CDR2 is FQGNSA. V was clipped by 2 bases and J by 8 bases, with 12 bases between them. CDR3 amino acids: CASSLTVMGEKLFF. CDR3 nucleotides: TGTGCCAGCAGCTTAACCGTTATGGGAGAAAAACTGTTTTTT. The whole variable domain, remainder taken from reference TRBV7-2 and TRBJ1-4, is GAGVSQSPSNKVTEKGKDVELRCDPISGHTALYWYRQSLGQGLEFLIYFQGNSAPDKSGLPSDRFSAERTGGSVSTLTIQRTQQEDSAVYLCASSLTVMGEKLFFGSGTQLSVL.

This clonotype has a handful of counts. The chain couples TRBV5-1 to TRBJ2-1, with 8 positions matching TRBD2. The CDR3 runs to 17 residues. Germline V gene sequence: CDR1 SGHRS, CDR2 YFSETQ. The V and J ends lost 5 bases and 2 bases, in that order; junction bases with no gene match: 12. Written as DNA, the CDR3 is TGCGCCAGCAGTGCGGGGGGTAGGAGCATAACCTACAATGAGCAGTTCTTC. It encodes CASSAGGRSITYNEQFF.

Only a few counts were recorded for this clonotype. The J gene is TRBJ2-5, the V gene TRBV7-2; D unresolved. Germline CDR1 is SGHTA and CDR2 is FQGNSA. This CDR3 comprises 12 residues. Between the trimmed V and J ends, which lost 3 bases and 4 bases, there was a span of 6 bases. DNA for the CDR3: TGTGCCAGCAGCTTTGCTGGAGAGACCCAGTACTTC. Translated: CASSFAGETQYF. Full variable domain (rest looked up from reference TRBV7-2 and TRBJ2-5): GAGVSQSPSNKVTEKGKDVELRCDPISGHTALYWYRQSLGQGLEFLIYFQGNSAPDKSGLPSDRFSAERTGGSVSTLTIQRTQQEDSAVYLCASSFAGETQYFGPGTRLLVL.

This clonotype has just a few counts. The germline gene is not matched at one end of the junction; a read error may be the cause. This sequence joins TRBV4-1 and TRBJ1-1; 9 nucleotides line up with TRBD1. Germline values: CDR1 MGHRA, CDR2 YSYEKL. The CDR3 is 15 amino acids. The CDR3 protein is CASSHTGGERTEAFF. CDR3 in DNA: TGCGCCAGCAGCCATACAGGGGGCGAGCGGACTGAGGCTTTCTTT.